This T cell receptor (beta chain) was profiled in a study of blood T cell repertoires in COVID-19. Study information: Samples taken during acute and convalescent COVID-19 were collected in the United States, Italy and Spain.

Seattle patients were enrolled while actively infected and followed longitudinally. Assay used: immunoSEQ multiplex PCR; TCRdb lists only in-frame clones, some missing. The table lists approximately 53,000 clones, 80% to 85% of them singletons. This CDR3 has 14 residues. Germline CDR1 reads LGHDT; CDR2 reads YNNKEL (reference sequence). Trimming pared 0 bases from V and 8 bases from J, leaving 11 bases between. This chain links TRBV3-1 (or the pseudogene TRBV3-2) with TRBJ2-1; possibly TRBD2 for D (5 bases). The receptor was derived from a woman aged 80 or older with COVID-19, enrolled during active disease. The sequenced sample consisted of peripheral blood. This CDR3 reads CASSQDLSVDEQFF. Written as DNA, the CDR3 is TGTGCCAGCAGCCAAGATCTTAGCGTTGATGAGCAGTTCTTC.